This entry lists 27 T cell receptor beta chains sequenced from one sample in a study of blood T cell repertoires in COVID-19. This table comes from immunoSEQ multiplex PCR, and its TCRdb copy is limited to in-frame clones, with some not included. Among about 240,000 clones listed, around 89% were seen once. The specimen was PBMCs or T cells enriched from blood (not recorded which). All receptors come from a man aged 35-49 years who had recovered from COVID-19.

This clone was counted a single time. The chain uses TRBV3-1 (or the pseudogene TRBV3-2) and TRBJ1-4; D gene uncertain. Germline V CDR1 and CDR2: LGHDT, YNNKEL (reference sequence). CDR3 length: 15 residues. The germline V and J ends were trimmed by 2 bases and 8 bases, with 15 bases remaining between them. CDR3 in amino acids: CASSQFDLSQEKLFF. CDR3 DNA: TGTGCCAGCAGCCAATTCGACTTATCCCAAGAAAAACTGTTTTTT.

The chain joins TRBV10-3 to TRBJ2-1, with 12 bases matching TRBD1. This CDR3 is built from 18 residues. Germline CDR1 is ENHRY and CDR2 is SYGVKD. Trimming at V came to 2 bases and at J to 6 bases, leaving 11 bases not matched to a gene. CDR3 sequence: CAISEPYDRDRGLNEQFF. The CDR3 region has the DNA TGTGCCATCAGTGAGCCCTATGACCGGGACAGGGGGCTCAATGAGCAGTTCTTC.

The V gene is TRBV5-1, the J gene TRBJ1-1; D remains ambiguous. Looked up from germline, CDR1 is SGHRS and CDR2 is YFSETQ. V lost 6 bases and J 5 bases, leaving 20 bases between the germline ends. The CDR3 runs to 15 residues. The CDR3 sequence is CASILLVLTETEAFF. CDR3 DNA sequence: TGCGCCAGCATCCTCCTGGTGCTAACCGAGACTGAAGCTTTCTTT.

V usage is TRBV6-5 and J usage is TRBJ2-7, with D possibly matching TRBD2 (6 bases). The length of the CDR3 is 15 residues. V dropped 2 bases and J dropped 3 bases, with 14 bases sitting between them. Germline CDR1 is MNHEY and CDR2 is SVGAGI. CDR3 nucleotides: TGTGCCAGCAGTTACGCGGGTGGGGGGAACTACGAGCAGTACTTC. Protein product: CASSYAGGGNYEQYF.

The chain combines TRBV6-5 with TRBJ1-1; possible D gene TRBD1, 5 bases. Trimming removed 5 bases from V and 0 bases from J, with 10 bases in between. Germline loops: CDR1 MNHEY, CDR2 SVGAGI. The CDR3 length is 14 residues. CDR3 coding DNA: TGTGCCAGCAGTCGACAGAGAATGAACACTGAAGCTTTCTTT. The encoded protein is CASSRQRMNTEAFF.

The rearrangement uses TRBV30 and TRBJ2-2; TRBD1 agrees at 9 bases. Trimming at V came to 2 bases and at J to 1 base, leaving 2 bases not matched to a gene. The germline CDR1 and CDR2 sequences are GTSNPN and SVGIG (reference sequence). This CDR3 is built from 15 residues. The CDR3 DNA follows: TGTGCCTGGAGTCCGGGACAGGGGAACACCGGGGAGCTGTTTTTT. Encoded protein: CAWSPGQGNTGELFF.

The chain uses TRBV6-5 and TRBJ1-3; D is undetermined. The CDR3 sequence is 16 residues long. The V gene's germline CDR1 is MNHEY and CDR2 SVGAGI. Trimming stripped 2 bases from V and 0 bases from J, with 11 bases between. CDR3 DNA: TGTGCCAGCAGTTACGGAGCAGTCTCCTCTGGAAACACCATATATTTT. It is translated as CASSYGAVSSGNTIYF.

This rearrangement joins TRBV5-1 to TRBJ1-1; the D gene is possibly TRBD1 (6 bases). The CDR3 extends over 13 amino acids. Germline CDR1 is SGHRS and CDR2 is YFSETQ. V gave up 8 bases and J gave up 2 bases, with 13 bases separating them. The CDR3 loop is CASRTAANTEAFF. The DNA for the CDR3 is TGCGCCAGTAGGACAGCGGCCAACACTGAAGCTTTCTTT.

CDR3 sequence (DNA): TGCGCCAGCAGCCAAGGACCCCCCGTAACAGGGTTACGGCCCCAGCATTTT. This encodes CASSQGPPVTGLRPQHF. The chain combines TRBV4-3 with TRBJ1-5; D perhaps matches TRBD1 (6 bases). The germline V gene has CDR1 LGHNA and CDR2 YSLEER. The CDR3 sequence is 17 residues long. The ends were cut back, 1 base at V and 9 bases at J, with 22 bases in the middle.

The CDR3 bases are TGCGCCAGCAGCTTGGCCCCCAGGAACACTGAAGCTTTCTTT. Its protein product is CASSLAPRNTEAFF. The rearrangement links TRBV5-1 to TRBJ1-1; the D is unclear. Germline loops: CDR1 SGHRS, CDR2 YFSETQ. The germline V and J ends were trimmed by 0 bases and 1 base, with 7 bases remaining between them. The CDR3 is made up of 14 amino acids. Filled out from reference TRBV5-1 and TRBJ1-1, the complete variable domain reads KAGVTQTPRYLIKTRGQQVTLSCSPISGHRSVSWYQQTPGQGLQFLFEYFSETQRNKGNFPGRFSGRQFSNSRSEMNVSTLELGDSALYLCASSLAPRNTEAFFGQGTRLTVV.

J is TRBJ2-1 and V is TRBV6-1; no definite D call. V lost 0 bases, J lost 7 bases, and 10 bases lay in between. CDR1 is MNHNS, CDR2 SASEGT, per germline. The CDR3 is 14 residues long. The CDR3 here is CASSEAEVVNEQFF. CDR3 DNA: TGTGCCAGCAGTGAAGCTGAGGTTGTAAATGAGCAGTTCTTC.

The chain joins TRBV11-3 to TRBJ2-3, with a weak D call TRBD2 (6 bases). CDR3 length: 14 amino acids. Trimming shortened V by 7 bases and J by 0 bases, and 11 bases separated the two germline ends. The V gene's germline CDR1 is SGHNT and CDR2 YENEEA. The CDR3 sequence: CASTLARSTDTQYF. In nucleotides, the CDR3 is TGTGCCAGCACACTAGCACGTAGCACAGATACGCAGTATTTT.

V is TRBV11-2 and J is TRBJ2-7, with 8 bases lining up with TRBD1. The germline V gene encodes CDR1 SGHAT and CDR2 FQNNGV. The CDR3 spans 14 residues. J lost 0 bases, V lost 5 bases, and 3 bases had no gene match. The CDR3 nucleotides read TGTGCCAGCAGCCCGACAGGGGACTCCTACGAGCAGTACTTC. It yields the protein CASSPTGDSYEQYF.

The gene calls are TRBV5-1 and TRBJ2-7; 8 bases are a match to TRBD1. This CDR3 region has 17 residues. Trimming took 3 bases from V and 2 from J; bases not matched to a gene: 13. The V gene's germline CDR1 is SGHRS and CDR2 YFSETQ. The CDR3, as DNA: TGCGCCAGCAGCTCGGGTTCCGGGACAGGTGTGACCTACGAGCAGTACTTC. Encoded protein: CASSSGSGTGVTYEQYF.

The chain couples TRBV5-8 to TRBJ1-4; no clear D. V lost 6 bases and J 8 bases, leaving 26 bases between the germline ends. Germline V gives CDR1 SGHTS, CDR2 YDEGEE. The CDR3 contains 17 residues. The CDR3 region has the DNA TGTGCCAGCACCCTCATAAGGATCGGTCCCGAGGGAGAAAAACTGTTTTTT. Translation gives CASTLIRIGPEGEKLFF.

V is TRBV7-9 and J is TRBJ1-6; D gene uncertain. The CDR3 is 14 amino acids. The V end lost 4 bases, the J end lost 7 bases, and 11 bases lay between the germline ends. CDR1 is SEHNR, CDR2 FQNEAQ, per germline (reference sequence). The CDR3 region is CASSSGGSNSPLHF. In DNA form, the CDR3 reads TGTGCCAGCAGCTCCGGAGGTTCAAATTCACCCCTCCACTTT.

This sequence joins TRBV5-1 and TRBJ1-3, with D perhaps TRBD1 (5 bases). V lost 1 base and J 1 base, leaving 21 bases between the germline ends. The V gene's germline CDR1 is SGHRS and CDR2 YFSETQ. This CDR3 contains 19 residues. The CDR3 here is CASSLWTLGQGGSGNTIYF. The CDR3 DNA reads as TGCGCCAGCAGCTTGTGGACTCTGGGTCAGGGAGGATCTGGAAACACCATATATTTT.

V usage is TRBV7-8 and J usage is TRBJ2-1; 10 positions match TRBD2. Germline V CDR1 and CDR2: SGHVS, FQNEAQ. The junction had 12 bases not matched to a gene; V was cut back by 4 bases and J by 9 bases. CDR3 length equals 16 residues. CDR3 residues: CASSSLASGRAGEQFF. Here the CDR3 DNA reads TGTGCCAGCAGCTCGTTGGCCAGCGGGAGGGCCGGTGAGCAGTTCTTC.

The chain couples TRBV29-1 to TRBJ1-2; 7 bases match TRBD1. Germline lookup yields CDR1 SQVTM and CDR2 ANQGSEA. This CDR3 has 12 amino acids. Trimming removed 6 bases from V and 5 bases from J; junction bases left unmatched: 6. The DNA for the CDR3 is TGCAGCGTCGACGGGACAGCTTATGGCTACACCTTC. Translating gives CSVDGTAYGYTF.

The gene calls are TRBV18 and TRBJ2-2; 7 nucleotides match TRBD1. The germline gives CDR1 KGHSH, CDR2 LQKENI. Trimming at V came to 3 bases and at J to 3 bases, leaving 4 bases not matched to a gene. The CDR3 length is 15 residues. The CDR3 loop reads CASSPRDRYTGELFF. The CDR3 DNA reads TGTGCCAGCTCACCTCGGGACAGATACACCGGGGAGCTGTTTTTT.

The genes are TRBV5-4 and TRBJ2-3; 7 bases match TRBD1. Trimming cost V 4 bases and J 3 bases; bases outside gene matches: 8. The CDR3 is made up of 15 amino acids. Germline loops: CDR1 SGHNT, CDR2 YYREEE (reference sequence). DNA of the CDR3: TGTGCCAGCAGCCCTCGGACAGGTTCGACAGATACGCAGTATTTT. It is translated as CASSPRTGSTDTQYF.

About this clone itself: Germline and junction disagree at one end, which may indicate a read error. The CDR3 reads CASSPNRDRGDTGELFF. For the CDR3, the DNA is TGTGCTAGCAGCCCCAACAGGGACAGGGGGGACACCGGGGAGCTGTTTTTT. V usage is TRBV7-7 and J usage is TRBJ2-2; 11 bases map to TRBD1. The CDR3 is made up of 17 amino acids. Germline CDR1 SSHAT, CDR2 FNYEAQ (reference sequence).

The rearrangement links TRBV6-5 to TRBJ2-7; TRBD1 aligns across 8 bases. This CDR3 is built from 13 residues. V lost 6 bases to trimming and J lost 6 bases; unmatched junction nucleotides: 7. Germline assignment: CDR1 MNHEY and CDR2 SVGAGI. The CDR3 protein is CASRDRVGGEQYF. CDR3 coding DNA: TGTGCCAGCAGGGACAGGGTCGGAGGCGAGCAGTACTTC.

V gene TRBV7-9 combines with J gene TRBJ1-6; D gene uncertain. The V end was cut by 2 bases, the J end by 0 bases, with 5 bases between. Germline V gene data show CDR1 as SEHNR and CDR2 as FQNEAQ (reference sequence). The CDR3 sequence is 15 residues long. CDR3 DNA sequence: TGTGCCAGCAGCTTATCGGGCTCCTATAATTCACCCCTCCACTTT. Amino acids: CASSLSGSYNSPLHF.

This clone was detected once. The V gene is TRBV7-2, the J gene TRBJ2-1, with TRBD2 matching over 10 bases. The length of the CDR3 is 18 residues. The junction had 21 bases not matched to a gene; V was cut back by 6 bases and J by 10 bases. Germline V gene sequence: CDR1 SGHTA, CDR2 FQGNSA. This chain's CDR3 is CASSSPRLLAGPSVEQFF. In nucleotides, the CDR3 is TGTGCCAGCAGTTCTCCCCGCCTACTAGCGGGACCCTCTGTGGAGCAGTTCTTC.

The CDR3 nucleotides read TGCGCCAGCAGTGGACAGGGGTGGGAGACCCAGTACTTC. Its protein product is CASSGQGWETQYF. V gene TRBV5-1 combines with J gene TRBJ2-5; 9 nucleotides align to TRBD1. Germline V CDR1 and CDR2: SGHRS, YFSETQ. CDR3 length equals 13 residues. V shed 5 bases and J 5 bases; nucleotides not matched to a gene: 4. Full variable domain (remainder filled in from reference TRBV5-1 and TRBJ2-5): KAGVTQTPRYLIKTRGQQVTLSCSPISGHRSVSWYQQTPGQGLQFLFEYFSETQRNKGNFPGRFSGRQFSNSRSEMNVSTLELGDSALYLCASSGQGWETQYFGPGTRLLVL.

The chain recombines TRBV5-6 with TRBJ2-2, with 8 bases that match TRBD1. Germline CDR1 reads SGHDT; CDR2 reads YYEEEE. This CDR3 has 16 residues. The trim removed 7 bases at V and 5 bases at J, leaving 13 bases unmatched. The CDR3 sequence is CASAGVQGDRTGELFF. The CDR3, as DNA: TGTGCCAGCGCTGGGGTACAGGGGGATCGTACCGGGGAGCTGTTTTTT.